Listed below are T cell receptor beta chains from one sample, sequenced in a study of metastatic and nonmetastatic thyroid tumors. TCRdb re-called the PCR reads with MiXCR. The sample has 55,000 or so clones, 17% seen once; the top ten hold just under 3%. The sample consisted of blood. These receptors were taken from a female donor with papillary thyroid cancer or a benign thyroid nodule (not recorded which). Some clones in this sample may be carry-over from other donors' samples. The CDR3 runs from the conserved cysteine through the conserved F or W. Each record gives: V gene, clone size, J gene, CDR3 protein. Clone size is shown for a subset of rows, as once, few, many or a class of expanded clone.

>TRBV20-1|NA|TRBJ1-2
CSASDRGSFYTF
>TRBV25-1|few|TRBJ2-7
CASNQGTGDIHEQYF
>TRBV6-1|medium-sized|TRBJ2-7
CASNPGLSYEQYF
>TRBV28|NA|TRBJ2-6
CASSTTSSGANVLTF
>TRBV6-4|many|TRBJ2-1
CASSEQGSTSQFF
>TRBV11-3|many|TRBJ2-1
CASSYAGEGYNEQFF
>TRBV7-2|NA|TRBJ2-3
CASSKPAQLGSPSTDTQYF
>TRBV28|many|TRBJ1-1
CASSRDAMNTEAFF
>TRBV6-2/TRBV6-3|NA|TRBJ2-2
CASSYPTDMENTGELFF
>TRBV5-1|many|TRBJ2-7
CASSLYGNSYEQYF
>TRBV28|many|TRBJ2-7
CASTRQANPYEQYF
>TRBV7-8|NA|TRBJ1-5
CASSLDGTGTGQPQHF
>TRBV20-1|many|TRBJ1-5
CSASEYNQPQHF
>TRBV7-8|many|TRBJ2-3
CASSLPLSNTDTQYF
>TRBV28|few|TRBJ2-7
CASIPGTIGYEQYF
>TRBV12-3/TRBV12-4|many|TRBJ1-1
CASTRRAGGMNTEAFF
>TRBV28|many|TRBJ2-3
CASGAGPAILEDTQYF
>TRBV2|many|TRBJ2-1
CARGTGTSGLGKQFF
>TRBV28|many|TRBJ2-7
CASSLLYEQYF
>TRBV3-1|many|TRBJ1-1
CASSTTGMNTEAFF
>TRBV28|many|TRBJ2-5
CASSLSGGGTQYF
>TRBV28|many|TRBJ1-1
CASSPLYTEAFF
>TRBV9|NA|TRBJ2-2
CASSGALNTGELFF
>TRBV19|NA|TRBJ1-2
CASSMARGLNYGYTF